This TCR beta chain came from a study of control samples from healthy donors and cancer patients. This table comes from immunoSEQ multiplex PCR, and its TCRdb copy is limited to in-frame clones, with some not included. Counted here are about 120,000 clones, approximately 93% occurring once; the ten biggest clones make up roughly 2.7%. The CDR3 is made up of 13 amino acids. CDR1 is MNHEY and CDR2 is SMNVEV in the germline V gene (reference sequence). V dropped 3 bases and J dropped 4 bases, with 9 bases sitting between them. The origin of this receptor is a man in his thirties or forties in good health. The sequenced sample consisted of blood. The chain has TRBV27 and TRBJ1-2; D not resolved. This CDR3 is CASSFLGPYGYTF. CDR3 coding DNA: TGTGCCAGCAGTTTTCTAGGGCCCTATGGCTACACCTTC.